A selection of T cell receptor beta chains follows, all from one sample in a study of cytomegalovirus exposure and HLA in healthy donors. TCRdb's copy holds only in-frame clones and misses some; the assay was immunoSEQ multiplex PCR. The sample shows 160,000 or so clones, around 89% of them seen only once. Sequenced: PBMCs. The receptors stem from a young man in good health and CMV-seronegative. The CDR3 runs from the conserved cysteine through the conserved F or W. The D gene is left open where the match is weak. Not all rows give a size; the values are once, few, many and, for expanded clones, a class.

j_gene	abundance	v_gene	d_gene	CDR3nt	CDR3aa
TRBJ1-1	-	TRBV11-2	-	TGTGCCAGCAGCCCCACACAGAACACTGAAGCTTTCTTT	CASSPTQNTEAFF
TRBJ2-2	-	TRBV4-1	TRBD2	TGCGCCAGCAGCCAAGCTCTCGGCCTTAGCGGGGTGGAAACCGGGGAGCTGTTTTTT	CASSQALGLSGVETGELFF
TRBJ2-3	-	TRBV5-6	TRBD2	TGTGCCAGCAGCTTGGAGGGGACTAGTTGGTATTTT	CASSLEGTSWYF
TRBJ1-3	-	TRBV9	TRBD1	TGTGCCAGCAGCGTAGCCACAGGGGGCGCGTCTGGAAACACCATATATTTT	CASSVATGGASGNTIYF
TRBJ2-3	-	TRBV5-5	-	TGTGCCAGCAGCTTGGATGCGACTTACACAGATACGCAGTATTTT	CASSLDATYTDTQYF
TRBJ2-2	-	TRBV7-2	TRBD1	TGTGCCAGCAGCCGGACAGGGTTCACCGGGGAGCTGTTTTTT	CASSRTGFTGELFF
TRBJ1-5	once	TRBV7-8	TRBD1	TGTGCCAGCAGGCCCGACAGGGGAAGCAATCAGCCCCAGCATTTT	CASRPDRGSNQPQHF
TRBJ2-5	-	TRBV5-1	TRBD2	TGCGCCAGCCGGACTAGCGGGGAAGAGACCCAGTACTTC	CASRTSGEETQYF
TRBJ1-6	-	TRBV7-9	TRBD1	TGTGCCAGCAGCTCTGCCTTTACGACAGGGGAACATTCACCCCTCCACTTT	CASSSAFTTGEHSPLHF
TRBJ2-2	-	TRBV13	-	TGTGCCAGCAGCTTATGGTCTAGCGGACAGAGGCGGGAGCTGTTTTTT	CASSLWSSGQRRELFF
TRBJ1-2	-	TRBV14	TRBD1	TGTGCCAGCAGCCCCGGGACAGTCTATGGCTACACCTTC	CASSPGTVYGYTF
TRBJ1-1	-	TRBV30	-	TGTGCCTGGAGCCACCAGGGGAACACTGAAGCTTTCTTT	CAWSHQGNTEAFF
TRBJ1-1	-	TRBV6-1	-	TGTGCCAGCGTCCTCCGGGTACAGGGTACTGAAGCTTTCTTT	CASVLRVQGTEAFF